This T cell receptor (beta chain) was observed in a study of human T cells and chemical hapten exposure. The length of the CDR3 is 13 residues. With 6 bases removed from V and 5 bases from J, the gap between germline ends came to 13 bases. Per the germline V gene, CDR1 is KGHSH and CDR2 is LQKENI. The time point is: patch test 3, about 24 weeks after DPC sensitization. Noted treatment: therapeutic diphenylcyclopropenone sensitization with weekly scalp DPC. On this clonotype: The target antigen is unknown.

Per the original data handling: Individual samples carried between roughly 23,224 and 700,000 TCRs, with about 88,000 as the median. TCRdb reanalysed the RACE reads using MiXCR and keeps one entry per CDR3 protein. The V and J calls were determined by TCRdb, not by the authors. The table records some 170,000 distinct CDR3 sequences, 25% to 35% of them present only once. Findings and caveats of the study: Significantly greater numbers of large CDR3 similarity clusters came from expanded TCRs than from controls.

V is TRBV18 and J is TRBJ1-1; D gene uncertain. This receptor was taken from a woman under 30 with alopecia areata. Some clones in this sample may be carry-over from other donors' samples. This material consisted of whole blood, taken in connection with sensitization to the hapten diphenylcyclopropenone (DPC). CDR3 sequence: CASSAGGWTEAFF. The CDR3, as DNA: TGTGCCAGCTCGGCAGGCGGCTGGACTGAAGCTTTCTTT.